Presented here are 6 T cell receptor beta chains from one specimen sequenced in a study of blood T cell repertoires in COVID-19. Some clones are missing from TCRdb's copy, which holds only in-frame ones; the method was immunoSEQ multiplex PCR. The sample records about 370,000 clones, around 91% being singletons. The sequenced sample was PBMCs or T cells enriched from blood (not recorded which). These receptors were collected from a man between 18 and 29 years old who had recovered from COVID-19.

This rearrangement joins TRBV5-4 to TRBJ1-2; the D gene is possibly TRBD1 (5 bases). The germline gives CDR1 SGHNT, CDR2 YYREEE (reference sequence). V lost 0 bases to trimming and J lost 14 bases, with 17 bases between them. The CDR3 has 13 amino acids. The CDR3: CASSLAHGSGGTF. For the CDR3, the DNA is TGTGCCAGCAGCTTGGCCCACGGTTCCGGGGGGACCTTC.

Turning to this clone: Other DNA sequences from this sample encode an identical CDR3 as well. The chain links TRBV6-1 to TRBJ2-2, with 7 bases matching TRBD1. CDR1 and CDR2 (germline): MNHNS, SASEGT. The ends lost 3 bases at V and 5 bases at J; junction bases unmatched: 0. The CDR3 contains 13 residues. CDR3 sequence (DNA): TGTGCCAGCAGTGAGACAGGGACCGGGGAGCTGTTTTTT. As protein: CASSETGTGELFF.

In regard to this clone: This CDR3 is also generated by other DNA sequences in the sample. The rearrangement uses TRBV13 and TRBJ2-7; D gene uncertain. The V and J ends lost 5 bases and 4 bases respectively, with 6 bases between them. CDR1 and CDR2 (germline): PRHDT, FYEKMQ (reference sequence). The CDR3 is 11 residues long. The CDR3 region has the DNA TGTGCCAGCAGCCTCCGGTACGAGCAGTACTTC. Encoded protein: CASSLRYEQYF.

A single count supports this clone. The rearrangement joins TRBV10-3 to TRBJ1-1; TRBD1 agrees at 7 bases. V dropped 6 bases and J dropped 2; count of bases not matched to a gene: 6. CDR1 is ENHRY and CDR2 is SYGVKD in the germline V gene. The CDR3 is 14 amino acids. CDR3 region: CAIRAQGDNTEAFF. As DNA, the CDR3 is TGTGCCATCAGGGCTCAGGGGGATAACACTGAAGCTTTCTTT.

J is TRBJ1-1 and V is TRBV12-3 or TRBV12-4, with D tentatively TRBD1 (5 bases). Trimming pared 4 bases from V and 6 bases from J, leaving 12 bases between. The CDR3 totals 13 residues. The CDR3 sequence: CASSSRGRAEAFF. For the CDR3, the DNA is TGTGCCAGCAGTTCAAGGGGAAGGGCTGAAGCTTTCTTT.

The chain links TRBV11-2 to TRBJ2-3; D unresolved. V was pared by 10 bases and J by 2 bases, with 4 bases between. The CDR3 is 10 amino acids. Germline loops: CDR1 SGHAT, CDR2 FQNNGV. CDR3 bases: TGTGCCACACACACAGATACGCAGTATTTT. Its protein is CATHTDTQYF. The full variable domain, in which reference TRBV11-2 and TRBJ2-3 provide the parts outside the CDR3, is EAGVAQSPRYKIIEKRQSVAFWCNPISGHATLYWYQQILGQGPKLLIQFQNNGVVDDSQLPKDRFSAERLKGVDSTLKIQPAKLEDSAVYLCATHTDTQYFGPGTRLTVL.